The clone carrying this TCR beta chain has just a few counts. Its target is not known. This entry belongs to a study of OX40 agonist ivuxolimab in advanced cancers. Turning to the study itself: The patients' treatment was ivuxolimab, an agonistic anti-OX40 (CD134) antibody. Among those enrolled, mean age was about 58 years (range about 23 to 80) and 82.7% were male. One patient with hepatocellular carcinoma and two with cutaneous melanoma, three in all, had partial responses.

Repertoires were generated with immunoSEQ multiplex PCR, while TCRdb's copy carries only in-frame clones and drops some. This table holds some 71,000 clones, roughly 84% found once. Study-wide points: There was clonal expansion of CD4+ and CD8+ blood T cells by week 6 at 0.1 to 3.0 mg/kg.

Germline V gives CDR1 SQVTM, CDR2 ANQGSEA. Trimming removed 6 bases at V and 8 bases at J, with 16 bases between. CDR3 length: 12 residues. J is TRBJ1-2 and V is TRBV29-1, with D maybe TRBD1 (6 bases). The starting material was CD4+ or CD8+ T cells sorted from blood, obtained in a trial of the OX40 agonist ivuxolimab. This sequence originates from an adult with an advanced solid tumor such as melanoma, head and neck, liver or kidney cancer. As DNA, the CDR3 is TGCAGCGTGGGACAAGCTATGGAGGGCTACACCTTC. Protein: CSVGQAMEGYTF.